The entry that follows covers one T cell receptor beta chain sequence. The table came from immunoSEQ multiplex PCR; TCRdb's copy has only in-frame clones and leaves some out. This table has about 2.4 million clones, 93% appearing once. The data belong to a study of shared clonotypes between healthy human individuals. Germline CDR1 SGHTA, CDR2 FQGNSA. This CDR3 comprises 15 residues. The ends were cut back, 6 bases at V and 1 base at J, with 13 bases in the middle. The sequenced sample consisted of naive CD4+ T cells from PBMCs. Subset reported: CD45RA+ positively selected. The gene calls are TRBV7-2 and TRBJ1-5, with a possible D match to TRBD1 (5 bases). The origin of this receptor is a young man in good health. Some clones in this sample may be carry-over from other donors' samples. The CDR3 nucleotides read TGTGCCAGCAGTTTGATGGGGCAGAGCAATCAGCCCCAGCATTTT. The encoded protein is CASSLMGQSNQPQHF. Combining the CDR3 with reference TRBV7-2 and TRBJ1-5 gives the whole variable domain GAGVSQSPSNKVTEKGKDVELRCDPISGHTALYWYRQSLGQGLEFLIYFQGNSAPDKSGLPSDRFSAERTGGSVSTLTIQRTQQEDSAVYLCASSLMGQSNQPQHFGDGTRLSIL.